The entry that follows covers one TCR beta chain sequence. The record originates from a study of early stage breast cancer tumors. Whole-study context: Of fewer than 20 invasive breast tumors, about 12 were hormone receptor-positive, HER2-negative.

The repertoire was sequenced with immunoSEQ multiplex PCR; TCRdb's copy has only in-frame clones and lacks some. The sample records approximately 20,000 clones, 60% to 85% being singletons. Trimming removed 0 bases at V and 3 bases at J, with 17 bases between. Germline V gene sequence: CDR1 PRHDT, CDR2 FYEKMQ (reference sequence). This CDR3 has 17 amino acids. This TCR came from a person in their sixties or seventies with breast cancer. The sample comprised blood. The genes are TRBV13 and TRBJ1-2; D is unclear. The CDR3 DNA is TGTGCCAGCAGCTTAGGCCCGCCGGGTCCGGACTACTATGGCTACACCTTC. It codes for CASSLGPPGPDYYGYTF.